This entry lists 26 T cell receptor beta chains sequenced from one sample in a study of regulatory T cells in long-lasting Graves disease. Regarding time point: persistent/refractory GD, antithyroid drugs over 5 years with positive TRAb. Making the TCR library involved RNA that had been extracted from PBMCs. Building of the TCR beta libraries involved iRepertoire HTBI primers and Arm-PCR of CDR3 regions. Via MiXCR, TCRdb re-called the multiplex PCR reads, giving one row per CDR3 protein. The sample records a few hundred thousand distinct CDR3 sequences, around a fifth being singletons. Here the sequenced sample was peripheral blood mononuclear cells (PBMCs), taken when the disease was refractory, from a patient treated with antithyroid drugs. The origin of the receptors is a female donor with Graves disease.

The chain joins TRBV7-9 to TRBJ2-2; D is possibly TRBD1 (6 bases). Trimming stripped 1 base from V and 0 bases from J, with 15 bases between. The germline gives CDR1 SEHNR, CDR2 FQNEAQ (reference sequence). The CDR3 runs 18 residues. This CDR3 is CASSLEVFRTANTGELFF. CDR3 in DNA: TGTGCCAGCAGCTTAGAGGTTTTCAGGACAGCGAACACCGGGGAGCTGTTTTTT. The complete variable domain, with remaining parts taken from reference TRBV7-9 and TRBJ2-2, reads DTGVSQNPRHKITKRGQNVTFRCDPISEHNRLYWYRQTLGQGPEFLTYFQNEAQLEKSRLLSDRFSAERPKGSFSTLEIQRTEQGDSAMYLCASSLEVFRTANTGELFFGEGSRLTVL.

In regard to this clonotype: A far larger clone is one nucleotide away, so this likely arose from a read error. Because it lacks the conserved phenylalanine or tryptophan at the end, this CDR3 is likely a read error. The chain combines TRBV6-2 or TRBV6-3 with TRBJ2-5; 11 nucleotides match TRBD2. The CDR3 runs to 16 residues. Losses at the gene ends were 5 bases for V and 5 bases for J; bases not matched to a gene: 10. Germline V gene lookup returns CDR1 MNHEY and CDR2 SVGEGT. The CDR3 DNA reads TGTGCCAGCAGTCCTTCTAGCGGGAGGCCGTATGAGACCCAGTACTCC. It encodes CASSPSSGRPYETQYS.

This clonotype was seen a handful of times. The chain is built from TRBV19 and TRBJ2-7; the match to TRBD1 covers 7 bases. The CDR3 extends over 15 amino acids. Germline V lookup: CDR1 LNHDA, CDR2 SQIVND (reference sequence). Trimming removed 1 base from V and 2 bases from J; junction bases left unmatched: 5. This chain's CDR3 is CASSIGQGRAYEQYF. For the CDR3, the DNA is TGTGCCAGTAGTATAGGACAGGGAAGGGCCTACGAGCAGTACTTC.

The chain is built from TRBV30 and TRBJ1-1, with D possibly matching TRBD1 (6 bases). This CDR3 comprises 13 residues. V lost 8 bases to trimming and J lost 4 bases, with 17 bases between them. Germline lookup yields CDR1 GTSNPN and CDR2 SVGIG (reference sequence). The CDR3 region has the DNA TGTGCCCTAACCGGGACAAAGGGCACTGAAGCTTTCTTT. Translated, it gives CALTGTKGTEAFF.

The rearrangement joins TRBV12-3 or TRBV12-4 to TRBJ2-6, with D unresolved. Trimming took 5 bases from V and 9 from J, leaving 14 bases between them. The CDR3 contains 14 residues. CDR3 sequence (DNA): TGTGCCAGCAGTCCCCGGTCGCTAGTCAACGTCCTGACTTTC. It is translated as CASSPRSLVNVLTF.

CDR3 coding DNA: TGTGCCAGCAGCTTAACGATGAGCGGAGAGCAGTTCTTC. Amino acid sequence: CASSLTMSGEQFF. The chain has TRBV7-3 and TRBJ2-1; maybe TRBD2 (5 bases). The CDR3 is made up of 13 amino acids. Germline V gives CDR1 SGHTA, CDR2 FQGTGA. V lost 0 bases to trimming and J lost 10 bases, with 10 bases between them.

This clonotype was observed a few times. The chain couples TRBV29-1 to TRBJ2-7, with D perhaps assigned TRBD1 or TRBD2 (5 bases each). Between the trimmed V and J ends, which lost 0 bases and 6 bases, there was a span of 12 bases. The germline gives CDR1 SQVTM, CDR2 ANQGSEA. The length of the CDR3 is 13 residues. The CDR3 loop reads CSVEEAGGGEQYF. The CDR3 region has the DNA TGCAGCGTTGAAGAAGCAGGTGGGGGCGAGCAGTACTTC.

The CDR3 nucleotides are TGTGCCAGCAGCTTGGGGGGACAGGGGAGGGGCTATGGCTACACCTTC. Protein product: CASSLGGQGRGYGYTF. The chain employs TRBV7-2 and TRBJ1-2; TRBD1 matches 10 bases. There are 16 residues in the CDR3. With 3 bases clipped from V and 4 bases from J, the junction kept 8 bases outside the gene matches. CDR1 SGHTA and CDR2 FQGNSA come from the germline V gene.

This sequence joins TRBV6-4 and TRBJ2-6, with D perhaps matching TRBD2 (6 bases). The V end was cut by 6 bases, the J end by 0 bases, with 21 bases between. The CDR3 has 19 amino acids. Germline-derived CDR1 and CDR2 are MRHNA and SNTAGT. The CDR3 is CASSLNRERLHSGANVLTF. The CDR3 nucleotides are TGTGCCAGCAGCCTGAACCGGGAGCGACTTCACTCTGGGGCCAACGTCCTGACTTTC.

This chain links TRBV4-1 with TRBJ2-6, with D uncertain. There are 17 residues in the CDR3. Germline V gene data show CDR1 as MGHRA and CDR2 as YSYEKL. Trimming left V 4 bases short and J 0 bases short, with 13 bases between. The chain's CDR3 is CASSRKDLSSGANVLTF. CDR3 coding DNA: TGCGCCAGCAGCCGAAAGGATCTTTCCTCTGGGGCCAACGTCCTGACTTTC.

The chain uses TRBV19 and TRBJ2-6, with D possibly matching TRBD1 (6 bases). Trimming stripped 3 bases from V and 3 bases from J, with 12 bases between. Germline CDR1 LNHDA, CDR2 SQIVND (reference sequence). This CDR3 is built from 16 residues. CDR3 region: CASSIRYRVGANVLTF. The CDR3 DNA sequence: TGTGCCAGTAGTATTCGTTACAGGGTTGGGGCCAACGTCCTGACTTTC.

This clonotype has at least ten counts. The CDR3 DNA reads as TGTGCCAGCACCCTCCGGTGGGGGACCGGGGAGCTGTTTTTT. It is translated as CASTLRWGTGELFF. This chain connects TRBV27 to TRBJ2-2; D may match TRBD1 or TRBD2 (5 bases each). Germline V lookup: CDR1 MNHEY, CDR2 SMNVEV (reference sequence). Deletions cut 7 bases from V and 5 bases from J, with 14 bases between. The CDR3 contains 14 residues.

This clonotype was counted ten times or more. The chain carries TRBV28 and TRBJ2-7; D tentatively reads TRBD1 or TRBD2 (5 bases each). The CDR3 is 14 amino acids. The V and J ends lost 4 bases and 0 bases respectively, with 10 bases between them. Germline V gives CDR1 MDHEN, CDR2 SYDVKM. CDR3 DNA sequence: TGTGCCAGCAGTTGGGAAGGGACCTCCTACGAGCAGTACTTC. Protein product: CASSWEGTSYEQYF. Looking up the rest from reference TRBV28 and TRBJ2-7 gives the full variable domain: DVKVTQSSRYLVKRTGEKVFLECVQDMDHENMFWYRQDPGLGLRLIYFSYDVKMKEKGDIPEGYSVSREKKERFSLILESASTNQTSMYLCASSWEGTSYEQYFGPGTRLTVT.

Concerning this clonotype: The junction departs from the called germline gene at one end, perhaps through a read error. V is TRBV18 and J is TRBJ2-5; 10 positions match TRBD2. Per the germline V gene, CDR1 is KGHSH and CDR2 is LQKENI. The CDR3 loop spans 17 amino acids. DNA of the CDR3: TGTGCCAGCTCACCACCCCTAGGACTAGCGGCCCAAGAGACCCGGTACTTC. Protein sequence: CASSPPLGLAAQETRYF.

This clonotype was counted ten times or more. The chain carries TRBV7-2 and TRBJ2-4; TRBD2 matches 14 bases. The CDR3 is made up of 16 amino acids. V lost 6 bases and J lost 3; bases outside the gene matches: 4. Germline loops: CDR1 SGHTA, CDR2 FQGNSA. The CDR3 bases are TGTGCCAGCAGTGGGACTAGCGGGGGCCTCAAAAACATTCAGTACTTC. Protein product: CASSGTSGGLKNIQYF.

In this sample, this clonotype turned up many times. The chain employs TRBV12-3 or TRBV12-4 and TRBJ1-1, with 9 nucleotides matching TRBD1. There are 13 residues in the CDR3. J was trimmed by 4 bases and V by 6 bases; bases with no gene match: 3. Here the CDR3 DNA reads TGTGCCAGCAGGGAGACAGGGGGCACTGAAGCTTTCTTT. Its protein is CASRETGGTEAFF.

In this sample, this clonotype turned up a few times. This chain joins TRBV4-1 and TRBJ2-5, with D possibly TRBD1 on 6 matching bases. Per germline, CDR1 MGHRA and CDR2 YSYEKL. This CDR3 has 15 amino acids. Deletions cut 2 bases from V and 5 bases from J, with 15 bases between. CDR3 region: CASSQPRGHGETQYF. CDR3 in DNA: TGCGCCAGCAGCCAACCCCGGGGACATGGGGAGACCCAGTACTTC.

This clonotype occurred a few times. The rearrangement uses TRBV5-1 and TRBJ1-2, with a weak D call TRBD1 (6 bases). Germline CDR1 SGHRS, CDR2 YFSETQ. CDR3 length: 13 amino acids. The ends were cut back, 4 bases at V and 8 bases at J, with 15 bases in the middle. The CDR3 coding sequence is TGCGCCAGCAGCGAAAGAGCAGGGGTCGGCTACACCTTC. Its protein product is CASSERAGVGYTF.

The chain uses TRBV6-2 or TRBV6-3 and TRBJ2-7; D may be TRBD2 (7 bases). Per germline, CDR1 MNHEY and CDR2 SVGEGT. This CDR3 contains 17 residues. The V end lost 0 bases, the J end lost 2 bases, and 17 bases lay between the germline ends. DNA for the CDR3: TGTGCCAGCAGTTACTCCCTCCCAGGCGGGGGCGCCTACGAGCAGTACTTC. As protein: CASSYSLPGGGAYEQYF.

This clonotype was recorded at least ten times. This chain uses TRBV28 with TRBJ1-3; D ambiguous. The CDR3 runs 14 residues. V lost 3 bases and J lost 4, with 10 bases in between. The V gene's germline CDR1 is MDHEN and CDR2 SYDVKM. The CDR3 loop reads CASSFVEYGNTIYF. The CDR3 DNA follows: TGTGCCAGCAGTTTCGTAGAGTACGGAAACACCATATATTTT.

This clonotype was observed at least ten times. The chain employs TRBV12-5 and TRBJ2-2; 12 nucleotides agree with TRBD1. V was clipped by 1 base and J by 6 bases; unmatched bases: 6. Germline CDR1 reads LGHNT; CDR2 reads FRNRAP. The length of the CDR3 is 17 residues. CDR3 DNA sequence: TGTGCTAGTGGTTTGGCTCCCGGGACAGGGGGCTCCGGGGAGCTGTTTTTT. Translating gives CASGLAPGTGGSGELFF.

This clonotype appeared a few times. This chain uses TRBV6-1 with TRBJ2-7; D might be TRBD2 (6 bases). V lost 6 bases to trimming and J lost 6 bases, with 15 bases between them. This CDR3 is 13 amino acids long. Per the germline V gene, CDR1 is MNHNS and CDR2 is SASEGT. CDR3 in amino acids: CASSGGVRGEQYF. The CDR3 DNA reads as TGTGCCAGCAGCGGGGGAGTGAGAGGCGAGCAGTACTTC.

The chain recombines TRBV20-1 with TRBJ2-3; perhaps D is TRBD1 or TRBD2 (5 bases each). V dropped 6 bases and J dropped 0 bases, with 13 bases sitting between them. The CDR3 runs 14 residues. Germline CDR1 and CDR2: DFQATT and SNEGSKA (reference sequence). The CDR3 bases are TGCAGTGCCCCCGGGACCCATAGCACAGATACGCAGTATTTT. This codes for CSAPGTHSTDTQYF.

This clonotype was recorded once. J is TRBJ2-3 and V is TRBV12-3 or TRBV12-4, with TRBD2 matching over 7 bases. The CDR3 sequence is 15 residues long. Unmatched junction bases numbered 7, after V lost 5 bases and J lost 2 bases. This chain's CDR3 is CASSGWGGDTDTQYF. The CDR3 DNA reads TGTGCCAGCAGTGGCTGGGGGGGGGACACAGATACGCAGTATTTT.

This clonotype came up many times. The chain has TRBV6-2 or TRBV6-3 and TRBJ2-5; no clear D gene. V was shortened by 4 bases and J by 4 bases, with 13 bases between the two germline ends. Per the germline V gene, CDR1 is MNHEY and CDR2 is SVGEGT. The CDR3 is made up of 14 amino acids. The CDR3 coding sequence is TGTGCCAGCAGTTCGCGGACGGTAGGAGAGACCCAGTACTTC. Protein: CASSSRTVGETQYF.

At least ten counts were recorded for this clonotype. The V and J genes are TRBV2 and TRBJ2-2; 7 nucleotides agree with TRBD1. CDR3 length: 15 residues. From germline, CDR1 is SNHLY and CDR2 FYNNEI. Trimming removed 4 bases from V and 5 bases from J; junction bases left unmatched: 7. CDR3 bases: TGTGCCAGCAGTGTTTTAGACAGGGTGACCGGGGAGCTGTTTTTT. This gives the protein CASSVLDRVTGELFF.